Listed below are T cell receptor beta chains from one sample, sequenced in a study of blood T cells in healthy people across ages. TCRdb processed the 5' RACE reads anew with MiXCR; each CDR3 protein has one entry. Of 1.5 million to 2 million distinct CDR3 sequences in the sample, around half were seen once. The sequencing sample was made of blood. These receptor sequences come from a woman aged 40 to 55 in good health. Both conserved end residues are part of each CDR3.

TRBJ2-5	TRBV4-1	CASSQAGTSGGQETQYF
TRBJ2-3	TRBV20-1	CSERVFTDTQYF
TRBJ2-1	TRBV9	CASSVGSGHEQFF
TRBJ2-1	TRBV28	CASKGRGGAYNEQFF
TRBJ2-1	TRBV29-1	CSVATGGSYNEQFF
TRBJ1-2	TRBV9	CASSVAYRAGGYTF
TRBJ2-3	TRBV25-1	CASSELTRSADTQYF
TRBJ2-1	TRBV9	CASSGLALSYNEQFF
TRBJ1-2	TRBV11-2	CASSNVRNYGYTF
TRBJ2-1	TRBV2	CASRRGGGDEQFF
TRBJ2-3	TRBV6-5	CASFPRTGKGTDTQYF
TRBJ2-1	TRBV7-2	CASSRWGGGYNEQFF
TRBJ1-2	TRBV3-1	CASSFRDRVNYGYTF
TRBJ2-5	TRBV4-3	CASSRNGGEREETQYF
TRBJ2-1	TRBV7-2	CASSSREGVQNNEQFF
TRBJ2-7	TRBV2	CASSTPAGPLGEQYF
TRBJ2-7	TRBV28	CASSPTTPGTGGVPYEQYF
TRBJ2-5	TRBV20-1	CSARDDARDQYF
TRBJ2-4	TRBV10-3	CAISENQGNIQYF
TRBJ1-2	TRBV29-1	CSVQPGQGYTF
TRBJ2-1	TRBV6-2/TRBV6-3	CASSSLLSVSEQFF
TRBJ2-1	TRBV6-2/TRBV6-3	CASTTWGYEQFF
TRBJ1-2	TRBV7-3	CASSLNPGGQGSPGYTF
TRBJ2-1	TRBV6-2/TRBV6-3	CASTDAGGVYNEQFF
TRBJ1-1	TRBV19	CASTYGRTNTEAFF
TRBJ2-1	TRBV11-2	CASSYKGTGFYNEQFF
.	TRBV20-1	CSARPRERRETQYF